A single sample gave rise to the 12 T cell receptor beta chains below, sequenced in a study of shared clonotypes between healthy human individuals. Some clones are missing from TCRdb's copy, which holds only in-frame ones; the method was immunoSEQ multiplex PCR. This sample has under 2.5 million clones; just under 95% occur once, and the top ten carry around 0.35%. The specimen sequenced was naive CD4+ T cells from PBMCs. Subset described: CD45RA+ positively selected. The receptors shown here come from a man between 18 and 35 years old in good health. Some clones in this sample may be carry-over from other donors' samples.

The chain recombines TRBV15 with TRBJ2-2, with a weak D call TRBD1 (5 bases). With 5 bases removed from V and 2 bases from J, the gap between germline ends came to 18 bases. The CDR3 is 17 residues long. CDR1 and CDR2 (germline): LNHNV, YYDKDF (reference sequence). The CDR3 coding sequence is TGTGCCACCAGCCCTGACGGCCCCACAGGTAACACCGGGGAGCTGTTTTTT. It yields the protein CATSPDGPTGNTGELFF.

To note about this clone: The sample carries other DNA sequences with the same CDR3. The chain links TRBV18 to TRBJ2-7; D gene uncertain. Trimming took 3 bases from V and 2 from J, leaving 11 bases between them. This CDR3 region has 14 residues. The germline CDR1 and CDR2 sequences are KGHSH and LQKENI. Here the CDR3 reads CASSPGRRTYEQYF. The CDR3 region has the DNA TGTGCCAGCTCACCGGGCCGGCGTACCTACGAGCAGTACTTC.

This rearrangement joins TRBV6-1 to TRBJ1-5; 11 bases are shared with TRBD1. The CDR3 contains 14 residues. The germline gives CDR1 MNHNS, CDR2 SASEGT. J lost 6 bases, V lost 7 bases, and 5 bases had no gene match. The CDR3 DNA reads TGTGCCAGCAAGAGGACAGGGGGCGGTCAGCCCCAGCATTTT. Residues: CASKRTGGGQPQHF.

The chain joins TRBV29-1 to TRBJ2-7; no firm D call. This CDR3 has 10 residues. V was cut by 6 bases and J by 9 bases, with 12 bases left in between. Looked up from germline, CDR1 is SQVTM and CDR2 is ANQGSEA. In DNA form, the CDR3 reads TGCAGCGTGGGGTCTTTGCCGCAGTACTTC. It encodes CSVGSLPQYF.

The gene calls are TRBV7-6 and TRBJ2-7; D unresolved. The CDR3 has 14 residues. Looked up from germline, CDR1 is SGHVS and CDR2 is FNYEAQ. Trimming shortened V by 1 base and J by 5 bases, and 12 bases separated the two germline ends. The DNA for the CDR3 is TGTGCCAGCAGCTTAGGCAGCGCCCCCGACGAGCAGTACTTC. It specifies CASSLGSAPDEQYF.

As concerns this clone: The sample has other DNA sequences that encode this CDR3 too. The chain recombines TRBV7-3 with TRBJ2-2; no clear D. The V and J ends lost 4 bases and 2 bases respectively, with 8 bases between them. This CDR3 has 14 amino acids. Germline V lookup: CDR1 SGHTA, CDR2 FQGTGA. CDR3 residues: CASSSTRNTGELFF. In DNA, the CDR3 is TGTGCCAGCAGCTCCACACGAAACACCGGGGAGCTGTTTTTT.

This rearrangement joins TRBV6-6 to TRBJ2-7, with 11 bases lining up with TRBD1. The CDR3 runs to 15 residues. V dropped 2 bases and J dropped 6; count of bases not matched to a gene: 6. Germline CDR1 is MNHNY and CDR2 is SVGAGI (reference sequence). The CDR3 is CASSYLGTGGSEQYF. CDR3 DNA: TGTGCCAGCAGTTACCTGGGGACAGGGGGAAGCGAGCAGTACTTC.

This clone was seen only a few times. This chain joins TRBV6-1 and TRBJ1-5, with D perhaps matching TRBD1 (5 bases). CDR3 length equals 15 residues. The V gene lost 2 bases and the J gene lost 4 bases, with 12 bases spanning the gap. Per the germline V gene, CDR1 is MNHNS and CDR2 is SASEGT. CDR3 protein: CASSEYATGNQPQHF. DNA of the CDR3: TGTGCCAGCAGTGAATATGCAACAGGTAATCAGCCCCAGCATTTT.

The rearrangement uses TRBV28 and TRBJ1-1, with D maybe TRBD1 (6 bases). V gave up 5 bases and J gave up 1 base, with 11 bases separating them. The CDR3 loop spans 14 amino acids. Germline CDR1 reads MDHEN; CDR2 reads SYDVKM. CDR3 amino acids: CASSAGTTNTEAFF. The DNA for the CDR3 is TGTGCCAGCAGTGCCGGGACAACGAACACTGAAGCTTTCTTT.

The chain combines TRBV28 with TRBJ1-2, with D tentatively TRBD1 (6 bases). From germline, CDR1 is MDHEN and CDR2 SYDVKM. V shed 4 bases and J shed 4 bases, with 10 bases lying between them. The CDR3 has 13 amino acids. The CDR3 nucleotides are TGTGCCAGCAGTTGGGGGCATTCCTATGGCTACACCTTC. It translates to CASSWGHSYGYTF.

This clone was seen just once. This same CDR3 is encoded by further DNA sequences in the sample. For the CDR3, the DNA is TGTGCCAGCAGCTTGGACAGGGCTGGGGCCAACGTCCTGACTTTC. It encodes CASSLDRAGANVLTF. V usage is TRBV5-4 and J usage is TRBJ2-6; perhaps TRBD1 as D (6 bases). The CDR3 runs 15 residues. V was trimmed by 0 bases and J by 2 bases, leaving 6 bases between them. Germline V gene data show CDR1 as SGHNT and CDR2 as YYREEE (reference sequence).

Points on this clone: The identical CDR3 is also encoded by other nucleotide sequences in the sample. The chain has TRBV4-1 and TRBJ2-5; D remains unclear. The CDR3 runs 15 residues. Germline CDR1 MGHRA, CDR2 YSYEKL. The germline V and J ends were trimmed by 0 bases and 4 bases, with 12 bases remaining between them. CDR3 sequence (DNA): TGCGCCAGCAGCCAAGAAGGGTCCCGCCGAGAGACCCAGTACTTC. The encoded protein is CASSQEGSRRETQYF.